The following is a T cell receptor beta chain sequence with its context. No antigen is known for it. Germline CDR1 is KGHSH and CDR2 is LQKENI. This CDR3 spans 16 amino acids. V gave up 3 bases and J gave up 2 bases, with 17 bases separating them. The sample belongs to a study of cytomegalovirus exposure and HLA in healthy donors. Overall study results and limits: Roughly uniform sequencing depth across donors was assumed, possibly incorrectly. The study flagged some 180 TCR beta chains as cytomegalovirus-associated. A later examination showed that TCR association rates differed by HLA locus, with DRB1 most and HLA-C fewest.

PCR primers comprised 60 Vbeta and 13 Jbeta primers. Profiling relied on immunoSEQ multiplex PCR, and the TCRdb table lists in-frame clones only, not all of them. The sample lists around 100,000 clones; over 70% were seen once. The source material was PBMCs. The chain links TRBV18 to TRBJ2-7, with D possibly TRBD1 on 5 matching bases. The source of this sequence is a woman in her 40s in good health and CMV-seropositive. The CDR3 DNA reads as TGTGCCAGCTCACCCGCCCTGCAGGGTAGTCCCTACGAGCAGTACTTC. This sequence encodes CASSPALQGSPYEQYF.